This TCR beta chain appears in the sequencing data of a study of CD8 T cells in Susac syndrome. Looked up from germline, CDR1 is LNHNV and CDR2 is YYDKDF (reference sequence). The CDR3 sequence is 12 residues long. Trimming at V came to 5 bases and at J to 6 bases, leaving 1 base not matched to a gene. Random hexamers were used to reverse transcribe roughly 0.5 to 1 ug of RNA. TCRdb re-called the immunoSEQ multiplex PCR reads through MiXCR, storing one row per CDR3 protein. This sample carries around 80,000 distinct CDR3 sequences, 94% of them seen once, and the ten largest clones take 0.25% to 0.3%.

The material sequenced was CD8+ T cells from PBMCs. The chain joins TRBV15 to TRBJ2-1; 7 bases are shared with TRBD2. The source is a human donor in good health. The CDR3 DNA is TGTGCCACCAGCGAGCGGGGCAATGAGCAGTTCTTC. Protein: CATSERGNEQFF.